The clone carrying this TCR beta chain occurred once. This sample was included in a study of T cells in Graves' hyperthyroidism and ophthalmopathy. Using RNA transcripts as the source, TCR beta CDR3 regions were amplified. First-round RT-PCR targeting the TCR CDR3 was performed with the HTBI primer set. TCRdb reanalysed the multiplex PCR reads using MiXCR and keeps one entry per CDR3 protein. In the table there are approximately 210,000 distinct CDR3 sequences, over 15% of which are singletons. The CDR3 runs 15 residues. Per the germline V gene, CDR1 is LGHDT and CDR2 is YNNKEL (reference sequence). Trimming removed 0 bases from V and 7 bases from J, with 16 bases in between.

Sample: blood. This receptor was taken from a middle-aged man with Graves' hyperthyroidism. The J gene is TRBJ2-7, the V gene TRBV3-1; D is tentatively TRBD1 or TRBD2 (5 bases each). The CDR3 loop is CASSQETASWGEQYF. The DNA of the CDR3 is TGTGCCAGCAGCCAAGAAACTGCTTCATGGGGGGAGCAGTACTTC.